The clone carrying this TCR beta chain appeared a few times. CDR3 length: 11 residues. Trimming left V 7 bases short and J 3 bases short, with 7 bases between. The data belong to a study of T cells after yellow fever vaccination. Study as a whole: The fractions with low cell numbers were processed using SMART-Seq v4 Ultra Low Input.

From the 5' RACE reads, TCRdb called clonotypes with MiXCR, one entry per CDR3 protein. The data hold 150,000 to 200,000 distinct CDR3 sequences, with roughly 11% observed a single time. The chain links TRBV12-3 or TRBV12-4 to TRBJ2-7; a weak D match, TRBD1 (6 bases). The TCR originated in a man aged 18 to 29 who received the YFV17D yellow fever vaccine. The input for sequencing was CD8+ T cells sorted from PBMCs, taken 15 days after the yellow fever booster vaccination. The CDR3 loop is CASKGGYEQYF. The CDR3, as DNA: TGTGCCAGCAAAGGGGGCTACGAGCAGTACTTC.